The 24 T cell receptor beta chains below all came from one sample that was sequenced in a study of CD8 T cells in ankylosing spondylitis. TCRdb used MiXCR to reprocess the 5' RACE reads, holding one entry per CDR3 protein. The sample has fewer than 400,000 distinct CDR3 sequences, roughly 14% seen once. What was sequenced was blood, either unsorted or a sorted T cell fraction (not recorded which). The receptors originated from a male donor with ankylosing spondylitis or in good health (not recorded which).

The chain employs TRBV21-1 and TRBJ2-7; no DNA check was done on the table's D call, TRBD1. TRBV21-1 is a listed pseudogene. CDR3 length equals 12 residues. CDR3 in amino acids: CASGGGPYEQYF. DNA of the CDR3: TGTGCCAGCGGGGGGGGTCCCTACGAGCAGTACTTC.

This clonotype appeared a few times. The rearrangement uses TRBV11-2 and TRBJ2-7, with D possibly TRBD1 on 7 matching bases. The germline V gene has CDR1 SGHAT and CDR2 FQNNGV. There are 15 residues in the CDR3. The ends were cut back, 2 bases at V and 4 bases at J, with 15 bases in the middle. The CDR3 region is CASSLRQGGPYEQYF. CDR3 in DNA: TGTGCCAGCAGCTTAAGGCAGGGGGGACCTTACGAGCAGTACTTC.

This clonotype was recorded a few times. This chain links TRBV9 with TRBJ2-1; 8 bases fit TRBD2. The germline V gene has CDR1 SGDLS and CDR2 YYNGEE. This CDR3 spans 15 amino acids. Germline trimming cut 0 bases from V and 4 bases from J; bases unmatched to any gene: 3. As DNA, the CDR3 is TGTGCCAGCAGCGTAGAATTAGCGGGGTACAATGAGCAGTTCTTC. Translation: CASSVELAGYNEQFF.

The chain carries TRBV12-3 or TRBV12-4 and TRBJ2-3; D is unresolved. Deletions cut 6 bases from V and 3 bases from J, with 19 bases between. CDR3 length: 16 residues. CDR3 nucleotide sequence: TGTGCCAGCAGACCTAGAGTACGATTAGGGACAGATACGCAGTATTTT. Protein sequence: CASRPRVRLGTDTQYF.

This sequence joins TRBV12-3 or TRBV12-4 and TRBJ2-2; 9 bases fit TRBD2. V lost 6 bases to trimming and J lost 6 bases; unmatched junction nucleotides: 11. The CDR3 covers 16 residues. CDR3 protein: CASRGRAGGRAGELFF. The CDR3 DNA sequence: TGTGCCAGCAGGGGAAGAGCGGGAGGTCGGGCCGGGGAGCTGTTTTTT.

This clonotype was counted between two and nine times. J is TRBJ2-1 and V is TRBV5-1, with TRBD2 matching 10 bases. The CDR3 totals 16 residues. The V segment lost 0 bases and the J segment 7 bases; nucleotides outside the gene matches: 7. CDR1 is SGHRS, CDR2 YFSETQ, per germline. CDR3 sequence reads: CASSLEKSGGANEQFF. DNA for the CDR3: TGCGCCAGCAGCTTGGAAAAAAGCGGGGGGGCGAATGAGCAGTTCTTC.

The rearrangement joins TRBV7-2 to TRBJ2-1, with D maybe TRBD1 (5 bases). The V end was cut by 1 base, the J end by 15 bases, with 22 bases between. Germline V gives CDR1 SGHTA, CDR2 FQGNSA. The CDR3 is 15 amino acids. CDR3: CASSLDSRLQGNRFF. As DNA, the CDR3 is TGTGCCAGCAGCTTAGATAGTCGACTCCAGGGTAATCGGTTCTTC.

This clonotype was recorded a few times. This rearrangement joins TRBV13 to TRBJ2-2, with a possible D match to TRBD1 (6 bases). Trimming shortened V by 10 bases and J by 0 bases, and 15 bases separated the two germline ends. The CDR3 totals 15 residues. CDR1 is PRHDT and CDR2 is FYEKMQ in the germline V gene (reference sequence). In DNA form, the CDR3 reads TGTGCCACCTTTTCCGGGACACCGAACACCGGGGAGCTGTTTTTT. Its protein product is CATFSGTPNTGELFF.

V usage is TRBV29-1 and J usage is TRBJ1-5, with 10 bases lining up with TRBD1. This CDR3 comprises 13 residues. V shed 6 bases, J shed 5 bases, and the junction held 4 bases outside the gene matches. Germline values: CDR1 SQVTM, CDR2 ANQGSEA. Here the CDR3 reads CSVADRGDQPQHF. CDR3 nucleotide sequence: TGCAGCGTCGCGGACAGGGGGGATCAGCCCCAGCATTTT.

J is TRBJ2-5 and V is TRBV5-1; D possibly matches TRBD1 or TRBD2 (5 bases each). Germline V gene lookup returns CDR1 SGHRS and CDR2 YFSETQ. The CDR3 contains 12 residues. V lost 3 bases and J lost 10, with 13 bases in between. CDR3 in amino acids: CASSWDLPGQYF. CDR3 bases: TGCGCCAGCAGCTGGGACCTCCCCGGCCAGTACTTC.

In this sample, this clonotype turned up a few times. The V call is TRBV7-2, the J call TRBJ2-6, with D perhaps TRBD2 (5 bases). Trimming took 1 base from V and 2 from J, leaving 6 bases between them. CDR1 is SGHTA, CDR2 FQGNSA, per germline. The CDR3 totals 15 residues. CDR3 bases: TGTGCCAGCAGCTTAGGAGGGACTGGGGCCAACGTCCTGACTTTC. Encoded protein: CASSLGGTGANVLTF.

This clonotype has a handful of counts. This chain joins TRBV12-3 or TRBV12-4 and TRBJ2-5, with TRBD1 matching over 8 bases. The ends lost 7 bases at V and 4 bases at J; junction bases unmatched: 11. This CDR3 is 15 amino acids long. The DNA of the CDR3 is TGTGCCAGCACCCCAACGCAGGGGGCCTCAGAGACCCAGTACTTC. It encodes CASTPTQGASETQYF.

The chain uses TRBV30 and TRBJ2-1; TRBD1 is a possible D gene (6 bases). CDR3 length: 13 residues. V was cut by 2 bases and J by 7 bases, with 12 bases left in between. From germline, CDR1 is GTSNPN and CDR2 SVGIG (reference sequence). CDR3 nucleotides: TGTGCCTGGAGTATACAGGGAACTAATGAGCAGTTCTTC. This sequence encodes CAWSIQGTNEQFF.

This clonotype was counted ten times or more. CDR3 in amino acids: CAIRGQDNQPQHF. The DNA for the CDR3 is TGTGCCATCAGGGGACAGGACAATCAGCCCCAGCATTTT. V and J are TRBV10-3 and TRBJ1-5; 8 positions agree with TRBD1. This CDR3 is 13 amino acids long. Germline V gene data show CDR1 as ENHRY and CDR2 as SYGVKD. Trimming cost V 6 bases and J 3 bases; bases outside gene matches: 1.

This clonotype was recorded at least ten times. The genes are TRBV12-3 or TRBV12-4 and TRBJ2-1; D is uncertain. V dropped 4 bases and J dropped 8 bases, with 3 bases sitting between them. The CDR3 consists of 10 residues. CDR3 loop: CASSWHEQFF. The CDR3 nucleotides read TGTGCCAGCAGTTGGCATGAGCAGTTCTTC.

The V and J genes are TRBV20-1 and TRBJ1-1, with D tentatively TRBD1 (5 bases). The CDR3 runs to 15 residues. V lost 1 base and J 0 bases, leaving 12 bases between the germline ends. Germline CDR1 reads DFQATT; CDR2 reads SNEGSKA (reference sequence). CDR3 loop: CSARVAGIMNTEAFF. The DNA for the CDR3 is TGCAGTGCTAGAGTGGCAGGGATTATGAACACTGAAGCTTTCTTT.

This clonotype was observed a few times. The chain links TRBV20-1 to TRBJ1-4, with a tentative D call TRBD1 (5 bases). The CDR3 extends over 12 amino acids. Trimming left V 5 bases short and J 8 bases short, with 12 bases between. Per the germline V gene, CDR1 is DFQATT and CDR2 is SNEGSKA (reference sequence). This CDR3 is CSAWGDGEKLFF. CDR3 bases: TGCAGTGCTTGGGGGGACGGGGAAAAACTGTTTTTT.

The V gene is TRBV12-3 or TRBV12-4, the J gene TRBJ2-7; the D gene could be TRBD1 or TRBD2 (6 bases each). Trimming took 3 bases from V and 0 from J, leaving 18 bases between them. The CDR3 runs to 17 residues. The chain's CDR3 is CASSLPWGADGSYEQYF. For the CDR3, the DNA is TGTGCCAGCAGTTTGCCCTGGGGGGCAGATGGCTCCTACGAGCAGTACTTC.

There are a few counts of this clonotype. The V and J genes are TRBV6-5 and TRBJ1-1; D might be TRBD1 (5 bases). V dropped 0 bases and J dropped 5 bases, with 10 bases sitting between them. The CDR3 totals 14 residues. Per the germline V gene, CDR1 is MNHEY and CDR2 is SVGAGI. CDR3: CASSYSGRDTEAFF. DNA of the CDR3: TGTGCCAGCAGTTACTCGGGACGGGATACTGAAGCTTTCTTT.

This chain uses TRBV10-3 with TRBJ1-1; no reliable D call. The CDR3 sequence is 13 residues long. The V end lost 3 bases, the J end lost 3 bases, and 8 bases lay between the germline ends. Per germline, CDR1 ENHRY and CDR2 SYGVKD. This chain's CDR3 is CAISEQDYTEAFF. The CDR3 DNA reads as TGTGCCATCAGTGAACAAGATTACACTGAAGCTTTCTTT.

This rearrangement joins TRBV5-1 to TRBJ2-3; TRBD2 agrees at 7 bases. The germline gives CDR1 SGHRS, CDR2 YFSETQ. Trimming removed 5 bases from V and 3 bases from J; junction bases left unmatched: 12. The CDR3 has 16 residues. CDR3 coding DNA: TGCGCCAGCAGTGCCGCGGCTAGCGGTACAACAGATACGCAGTATTTT. This encodes CASSAAASGTTDTQYF.

V gene TRBV5-1 combines with J gene TRBJ2-7; TRBD2 matches 7 bases. Germline CDR1 SGHRS, CDR2 YFSETQ. This CDR3 region has 13 residues. J gave up 6 bases and V 1 base, and 4 bases lay outside the gene matches. The CDR3 nucleotides are TGCGCCAGCAGCTTGTTCGGGGAGGGCGAGCAGTACTTC. As protein: CASSLFGEGEQYF.

This clonotype was found many times. This sequence joins TRBV7-8 and TRBJ1-1; D remains ambiguous. Germline lookup yields CDR1 SGHVS and CDR2 FQNEAQ. The V end lost 5 bases, the J end lost 5 bases, and 18 bases lay between the germline ends. The length of the CDR3 is 15 residues. CDR3: CASSPHSAARTEAFF. As DNA, the CDR3 is TGTGCCAGCAGCCCACACTCCGCGGCAAGGACTGAAGCTTTCTTT.

The chain links TRBV10-3 to TRBJ1-2, with 8 bases aligning to TRBD1. The germline CDR1 and CDR2 sequences are ENHRY and SYGVKD. The CDR3 is made up of 13 amino acids. V lost 10 bases, J lost 4 bases, and 8 bases stayed unmatched. The CDR3 is CATADRGIYGYTF. DNA for the CDR3: TGTGCCACCGCCGACAGGGGTATCTATGGCTACACCTTC.